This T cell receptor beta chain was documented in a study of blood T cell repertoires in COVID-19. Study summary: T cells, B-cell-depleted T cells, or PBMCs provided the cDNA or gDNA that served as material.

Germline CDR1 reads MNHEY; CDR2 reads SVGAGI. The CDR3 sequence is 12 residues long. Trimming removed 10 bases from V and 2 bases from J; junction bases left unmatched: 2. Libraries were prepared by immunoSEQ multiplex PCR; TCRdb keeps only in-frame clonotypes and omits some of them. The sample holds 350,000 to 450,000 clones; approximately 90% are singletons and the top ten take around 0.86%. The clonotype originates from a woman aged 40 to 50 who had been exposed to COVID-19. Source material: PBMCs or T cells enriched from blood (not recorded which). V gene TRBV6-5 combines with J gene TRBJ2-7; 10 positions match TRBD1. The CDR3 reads CATGTGAYEQYF. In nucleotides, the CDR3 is TGTGCCACCGGGACAGGGGCCTACGAGCAGTACTTC.